This TCR beta chain is drawn from a study of blood T cell repertoires in COVID-19 (TCRdb year 2020). In the study overall: The collaborator samples originated in the United States, Italy and Spain and spanned the acute and convalescent phases of COVID-19. The prospective study material was composed of cDNA or gDNA derived from T cells, B-cell-depleted T cells, or PBMCs. The dataset comprised deeply sampled blood TCRbeta repertoires from subjects exposed to, actively infected with, or recovered from COVID-19. The repertoires were released in a freely available public database intended as a resource for research on the immune response to SARS-CoV-2. The samples were drawn from two sources: the first 160 participants of the ongoing ImmuneRACE study, and 1,200 or so subjects contributed by 6 global collaborators. Nearly every sample came with metadata listing a de-identified subject ID, COVID-19 status, age in years and sex. Where available, HLA class I and class II types were obtained from metadata supplied by the sample provider rather than from assay-based typing. The research as a whole found: The amount of clinical and demographic metadata varied by source and participant and was provided uncurated.

The immunoSEQ Assay, a bias-controlled multiplex PCR, was used to amplify TCRbeta CDR3 regions from genomic DNA. For the original study's pipeline: Nucleated cell counts per sample were estimated from amplification of reference gene primers within the assay. To quantify the absolute abundance of each unique TCRbeta CDR3 rearrangement, sequence reads were collapsed and filtered. Productive Simpson clonality was computed per sample as the square root of Simpson's diversity index over productive rearrangements. TCRdb limited this immuneACCESS table to in-frame rearrangements with V and J called. A share of clones is missing; checked studies link under half to unresolved V genes, and the rest is unexplained. From that table come the V and J calls and clone size; the DNA was used to work out D and trimming. A total of 200,000 to 250,000 clones appear in this sample, about nine tenths of them only once. The top ten clonotypes cover nearly 4.5% of the sample.

This clone was counted a single time. Its antigen target is currently unknown. The sample holds no much larger clone one base away, and base qualities are not on file. Collaborating institutions collected whole blood in K2EDTA tubes following their own protocols. Collaborator samples were shipped for TCRbeta analysis as frozen whole blood, isolated PBMCs, or DNA extracted from either sample type. The CDR3 holds 14 amino acids from the cysteine to the phenylalanine. The kept DNA is CDR3 alone, 42 bases in frame from the first base. The germline V gene provides CDR1 SNHLY and CDR2 FYNNEI. Deletion took 6 bases off V and 7 bases off J, with a span of 15 bases between the germline ends.

This receptor chain uses TRBV2 and TRBJ1-4, with a weak D call of TRBD1 (5 bases match). The sample comprised peripheral blood. This TCR was sampled from a man in his fifties or sixties with acute or convalescent COVID-19. The nucleotides read TGTGCCAGCAGCCTGGGACCGGGAGGTGAAAAACTGTTTTTT. Translated, this gives CASSLGPGGEKLFF.